The rows below give T cell receptor beta chains drawn from one sample of a study of cytomegalovirus exposure and HLA in healthy donors. Using immunoSEQ multiplex PCR, the repertoire was profiled, and TCRdb retains in-frame clones only, with some absent. This listing includes about 170,000 clones. The sample was PBMCs. These TCRs come from a woman between 18 and 29 years old in good health and CMV-seropositive. Each CDR3 is given with its conserved first and last residue. Fields, in order: D gene, V gene, J gene, CDR3 DNA, CDR3 protein. A D gene is named only where the DNA matches it firmly.

>TRBD1|TRBV6-1|TRBJ1-4
TGTGCCAGCAGTAAACAGGGGTGGGATGAAAAACTGTTTTTT
CASSKQGWDEKLFF
>TRBD1|TRBV4-2|TRBJ1-3
TGTGCCAGCAGCCTTGGGACAGTCTCTGGAAACACCATATATTTT
CASSLGTVSGNTIYF
>.|TRBV21-1|TRBJ1-1
TGTGCCAGCAGCAAAGGGGCGAACACTGAAGCTTTCTTT
CASSKGANTEAFF
>.|TRBV7-8|TRBJ1-1
TGTGCCAGCAGCTATATACAGGAGAAAGAAGCTTTCTTT
CASSYIQEKEAFF
>.|TRBV4-1|TRBJ2-7
TGCGCCAGCAGCCAGAGAGCCGAGCAGTACTTC
CASSQRAEQYF
>.|TRBV15|TRBJ2-7
TGTGCCACCAGCAGAGTTACAGGTTACGAGCAGTACTTC
CATSRVTGYEQYF
>TRBD1|TRBV7-7|TRBJ1-4
TGTGCTAGCAGGCAAACGCCGGGACAGGAAGGAAGGGAGGAAGAAAAACTGTTTTTT
CASRQTPGQEGREEEKLFF
>TRBD2|TRBV6-6|TRBJ2-7
TGTGCCAGCAGTTACCAACTAGCGGGAGGGCCCATGTACTTC
CASSYQLAGGPMYF
>.|TRBV5-1|TRBJ2-2
TGCGCCAGCAGCTTCTACAGGGAGAACACCGGGGAGCTGTTTTTT
CASSFYRENTGELFF
>TRBD2|TRBV5-6|TRBJ2-7
TGTGCCAGCAGCGTGGGACTAGCGGGGCCTTTCTACGAGCAGTACTTC
CASSVGLAGPFYEQYF
>TRBD2|TRBV19|TRBJ2-3
TGTGCCAGTAGTTCCCGTAGCGGGGGAGCAGGAGGGTTAACAGATACGCAGTATTTT
CASSSRSGGAGGLTDTQYF
>.|TRBV7-3|TRBJ2-2
TGTGCCAGCAGCTTAGTCCAGAACACCGGGGAGCTGTTTTTT
CASSLVQNTGELFF
>TRBD1|TRBV4-2|TRBJ2-3
TGTGCCAGCAGCCAAGAATCTAGGACAGGGGGTAGCACAGATACGCAGTATTTT
CASSQESRTGGSTDTQYF
>.|TRBV7-3|TRBJ2-5
TGTGCCAGCAGCTTAACGTCGGGACTCCAAGAGACCCAGTACTTC
CASSLTSGLQETQYF
>TRBD1|TRBV30|TRBJ1-5
TGTGCCTGGAGTGACATGACAGGGGGCAGCAATCAGCCCCAGCATTTT
CAWSDMTGGSNQPQHF
>.|TRBV9|TRBJ1-2
TGTGCCAGCAGCGTAGGGCTAACTATTGGCTACACCTTC
CASSVGLTIGYTF
>.|TRBV7-9|TRBJ1-1
TGTGCCAGCAGCCGGACCGGGGGGAACACTGAAGCTTTCTTT
CASSRTGGNTEAFF
>TRBD1|TRBV25-1|TRBJ2-1
TGTGCCAGCAGTGAACAGGGGGCGAATGAGCAGTTCTTC
CASSEQGANEQFF
>.|TRBV11-2|TRBJ1-6
TGTGCCAGCAGCTCGATCCGAGGCAAGTCACCCCTCCACTTT
CASSSIRGKSPLHF
>TRBD1|TRBV11-1|TRBJ2-5
TGTGCCAGCAGCTTTGAAGTATGGACAGGGGATCAAGAGACCCAGTACTTC
CASSFEVWTGDQETQYF
>.|TRBV5-1|TRBJ1-1
TGCGCCAGCATATTGAACACTGAAGCTTTCTTT
CASILNTEAFF
>.|TRBV28|TRBJ1-2
TGTGCCAGCAGTTTGCCGGAGGGCTACACCTTC
CASSLPEGYTF
>.|TRBV29-1|TRBJ1-1
TGCAGCGTTGAAGGTCGGTTTCGAATGAACACTGAAGCTTTCTTT
CSVEGRFRMNTEAFF
>TRBD2|TRBV7-2|TRBJ2-5
TGTGCCAGCAGCTTAGATATGGGGGGGCAAGAGACCCAGTACTTC
CASSLDMGGQETQYF
>TRBD1|TRBV5-6|TRBJ1-4
TGTGCCAGCAGGTGGACAGGGGGAGGCGAAAAACTGTTTTTT
CASRWTGGGEKLFF
>.|TRBV2|TRBJ2-7
TGTGTCAGGGGGGGGGAGACCTACGAGCAGTACTTC
CVRGGETYEQYF
>.|TRBV11-2|TRBJ2-7
TGTGCCAGCAGCTTATCCAGGGGAAGCTCCTACGAGCAGTACTTC
CASSLSRGSSYEQYF
>TRBD2|TRBV9|TRBJ2-1
TGTGCCAGCAGCGACCATAGCGGGGGGGCGGATGAGCAGTTCTTC
CASSDHSGGADEQFF
>.|TRBV30|TRBJ1-1
TGTGCCTGGAGCCGGGCGGGCGGGACTGAAGCTTTCTTT
CAWSRAGGTEAFF
>TRBD1|TRBV25-1|TRBJ1-1
TGTGCCAGCAGCCTGAGGGGGCCGAACACTGAAGCTTTCTTT
CASSLRGPNTEAFF
>.|TRBV7-9|TRBJ1-4
TGTGCCAGCAGCTTAGTGGGGAGTTCGGATGAAAAACTGTTTTTT
CASSLVGSSDEKLFF
>TRBD2|TRBV30|TRBJ2-7
TGTGCCTGGACCGGGACTAGCGGGAGCTACGAGCAGTACTTC
CAWTGTSGSYEQYF
>.|TRBV11-2|TRBJ1-1
TGTGCCAGCAGCTCCCGAGGAGGTATGAACACTGAAGCTTTCTTT
CASSSRGGMNTEAFF
>TRBD2|TRBV14|TRBJ2-1
TGTGCCAGCAGCCGAGCTGGAGTACCCGGGACTAGCCAGGGTGAGCAGTTCTTC
CASSRAGVPGTSQGEQFF
>TRBD1|TRBV19|TRBJ1-1
TGTGCCAGTAGTGTCCGGGACAGTAACACTGAAGCTTTCTTT
CASSVRDSNTEAFF
>TRBD1|TRBV18|TRBJ1-1
TGTGCCAGCTCGGAAACGACAGGGTTGAACACTGAAGCTTTCTTT
CASSETTGLNTEAFF
>.|TRBV5-6|TRBJ2-1
TGTGCCAGCAGCTTGGGGACTGGCAATGAGCAGTTCTTC
CASSLGTGNEQFF
>.|TRBV21-1|TRBJ2-3
TGTGCCAGCAGCAAAGCCCCGGGAGTCTCAGATACGCAGTATTTT
CASSKAPGVSDTQYF
>TRBD2|TRBV5-4|TRBJ2-1
TGTGCCAGCAGCTCGACTAGCGGGGGGCGGGGAGGTGAGCAGTTCTTC
CASSSTSGGRGGEQFF
>.|TRBV30|TRBJ1-1
TGTGCCTGGAGTGAAGACAGACAATATGAAGCTTTCTTT
CAWSEDRQYEAFF
>TRBD1|TRBV11-2|TRBJ2-3
TGTGCCAGCAGCTCCACCGGGACAGGGACCGCAGATACGCAGTATTTT
CASSSTGTGTADTQYF
>.|TRBV27|TRBJ2-3
TGTGCCAGCAGTTTTACAGGGAATCTGTGGACAGATACGCAGTATTTT
CASSFTGNLWTDTQYF
>.|TRBV5-4|TRBJ2-1
TGTGCCAGCAGCTTGGCGGGGAGAGTTCTCTTTGAGCAGTTCTTC
CASSLAGRVLFEQFF
>.|TRBV7-9|TRBJ2-6
TGTGCCAGCAGCCCCCAGGGTTTTACGTCTGGGGCCAACGTCCTGACTTTC
CASSPQGFTSGANVLTF